The 24 T cell receptor beta chains below were found in one sample sequenced in a study of cytomegalovirus exposure and HLA in healthy donors. Primers: 60 Vbeta forward and 13 Jbeta reverse. Sequenced by immunoSEQ multiplex PCR; TCRdb stores in-frame clones only, minus some. The data hold 210,000 or so clones, with under 90% observed a single time. Sequencing was performed on PBMCs. All receptors come from a human donor in good health.

This sequence joins TRBV27 and TRBJ2-2; tentative D call: TRBD2 (5 bases). In germline, CDR1 is MNHEY, CDR2 SMNVEV (reference sequence). The CDR3 contains 15 residues. V gave up 9 bases and J gave up 7 bases, with 21 bases separating them. CDR3 nucleotide sequence: TGTGCCAGTCTGGATCCTAGCTTTCTGGGCGGGGAGCTGTTTTTT. As protein: CASLDPSFLGGELFF.

The gene calls are TRBV6-5 and TRBJ2-5; D call uncertain. The germline V gene encodes CDR1 MNHEY and CDR2 SVGAGI. CDR3 length: 15 amino acids. The ends were cut back, 2 bases at V and 0 bases at J, with 10 bases in the middle. The CDR3: CASSYQRRNQETQYF. The CDR3 DNA sequence: TGTGCCAGCAGTTACCAGCGCAGAAACCAAGAGACCCAGTACTTC.

The rearrangement uses TRBV7-9 and TRBJ2-3; TRBD2 might be the D (5 bases). V lost 5 bases and J lost 0, with 9 bases in between. The CDR3 consists of 14 residues. CDR1 SEHNR and CDR2 FQNEAQ come from the germline V gene (reference sequence). The CDR3 region has the DNA TGTGCCAGCAGCCGGGATGAGAGCACAGATACGCAGTATTTT. Amino acids: CASSRDESTDTQYF.

This clone was counted only a few times. The genes are TRBV2 and TRBJ2-7, with a weak D call TRBD1 (6 bases). Per the germline V gene, CDR1 is SNHLY and CDR2 is FYNNEI. Trimming pared 4 bases from V and 1 base from J, leaving 14 bases between. This CDR3 is built from 15 residues. The CDR3 is CASSAQGVGSYEQYF. CDR3 in DNA: TGTGCCAGCAGTGCACAGGGTGTAGGGTCCTACGAGCAGTACTTC. Combining the CDR3 with reference TRBV2 and TRBJ2-7 gives the whole variable domain EPEVTQTPSHQVTQMGQEVILRCVPISNHLYFYWYRQILGQKVEFLVSFYNNEISEKSEIFDDQFSVERPDGSNFTLKIRSTKLEDSAMYFCASSAQGVGSYEQYFGPGTRLTVT.

This rearrangement joins TRBV5-1 to TRBJ2-3; possible D gene TRBD2, 6 bases. Germline V gene lookup returns CDR1 SGHRS and CDR2 YFSETQ. The CDR3 runs to 14 residues. Trimming stripped 4 bases from V and 0 bases from J, with 9 bases between. The CDR3 spells CASSISGSTDTQYF. CDR3 coding DNA: TGCGCCAGCAGCATTAGCGGTAGCACAGATACGCAGTATTTT.

The CDR3 protein is CASSVAGGAGGEQFF. CDR3 coding DNA: TGTGCCAGCAGCGTAGCAGGGGGCGCGGGTGGTGAGCAGTTCTTC. V usage is TRBV9 and J usage is TRBJ2-1; 8 bases match TRBD1. This CDR3 spans 15 amino acids. The trim removed 0 bases at V and 9 bases at J, leaving 8 bases unmatched. Germline V gene lookup returns CDR1 SGDLS and CDR2 YYNGEE.

The chain combines TRBV11-1 with TRBJ2-1; 9 bases agree with TRBD2. Germline loops: CDR1 SGHAT, CDR2 FQDESV (reference sequence). V gave up 5 bases and J gave up 3 bases; unmatched junction bases: 5. This CDR3 is 15 amino acids long. The CDR3 reads CASSPGTSNYNEQFF. Written as DNA, the CDR3 is TGTGCCAGCAGCCCCGGGACTAGCAACTACAATGAGCAGTTCTTC.

V usage is TRBV4-1 and J usage is TRBJ2-1, with TRBD1 matching over 7 bases. The trim removed 3 bases at V and 6 bases at J, leaving 5 bases unmatched. The germline CDR1 and CDR2 sequences are MGHRA and YSYEKL. The CDR3 consists of 14 residues. The chain's CDR3 is CASSHPGQVNEQFF. In nucleotides, the CDR3 is TGCGCCAGCAGCCATCCCGGACAGGTCAATGAGCAGTTCTTC.

The chain recombines TRBV6-6 with TRBJ2-7, with D possibly TRBD1 on 5 matching bases. V was pared by 2 bases and J by 0 bases, with 8 bases between. Germline V CDR1 and CDR2: MNHNY, SVGAGI (reference sequence). The CDR3 is made up of 14 amino acids. CDR3 nucleotide sequence: TGTGCCAGCAGTTACGGTAGGGGCTCCTACGAGCAGTACTTC. This sequence encodes CASSYGRGSYEQYF.

This chain connects TRBV4-2 to TRBJ2-5; tentatively, D is TRBD2 (7 bases). CDR3 length equals 18 residues. Trimming took off 1 base at V and 4 bases at J, with 22 bases between the two ends. The germline V gene has CDR1 LGHNA and CDR2 YNFKEQ. The CDR3, as DNA: TGTGCCAGCAGCCAAGGCGCAGCGGGAAGAAGGGGGGCAGAGACCCAGTACTTC. The encoded protein is CASSQGAAGRRGAETQYF.

V and J are TRBV6-6 and TRBJ2-7; tentative D call: TRBD1 (6 bases). The CDR3 runs 13 residues. Trimming removed 7 bases from V and 1 base from J, with 11 bases in between. The V gene's germline CDR1 is MNHNY and CDR2 SVGAGI (reference sequence). CDR3 nucleotides: TGTGCCAGCATGGTCCAGGGGTCCTACGAGCAGTACTTC. Amino acids: CASMVQGSYEQYF.

The chain couples TRBV6-5 to TRBJ2-5; D not resolved. CDR1 is MNHEY and CDR2 is SVGAGI in the germline V gene. This CDR3 has 11 amino acids. The V gene lost 2 bases and the J gene lost 4 bases, with 2 bases spanning the gap. CDR3 protein: CASSYRETQYF. The CDR3 nucleotides read TGTGCCAGCAGTTACCGAGAGACCCAGTACTTC.

This chain joins TRBV9 and TRBJ2-5; TRBD2 matches at 12 bases. Germline CDR1 reads SGDLS; CDR2 reads YYNGEE. The CDR3 sequence is 16 residues long. V shed 3 bases, J shed 1 base, and the junction held 4 bases outside the gene matches. CDR3 DNA sequence: TGTGCCAGCAGCGAAGGACTAGCGGGGCGCCAAGAGACCCAGTACTTC. Protein product: CASSEGLAGRQETQYF.

CDR3 nucleotide sequence: TGTGCCGGGGGAGGGGCTACGAACACCGGGGAGCTGTTTTTT. It codes for CAGGGATNTGELFF. The chain employs TRBV10-3 and TRBJ2-2; TRBD2 matches at 7 bases. This CDR3 contains 14 residues. The V gene's germline CDR1 is ENHRY and CDR2 SYGVKD. J was trimmed by 0 bases and V by 11 bases; bases with no gene match: 6.

The rearrangement links TRBV6-1 to TRBJ1-5; 7 bases align to TRBD1. CDR3 length: 14 residues. The germline gives CDR1 MNHNS, CDR2 SASEGT. The J segment lost 6 bases and the V segment lost 6 bases, leaving 8 bases of the junction unmatched. CDR3 nucleotides: TGTGCCAGCAGCCGGGACAGTCAATTTCAGCCCCAGCATTTT. Its translation: CASSRDSQFQPQHF.

This clone was seen only once. The CDR3 loop is CASSDGRWTSGPSSYEQYF. The CDR3 nucleotides are TGTGCCAGCAGTGACGGACGCTGGACTAGCGGCCCTTCCTCCTACGAGCAGTACTTC. The chain combines TRBV6-1 with TRBJ2-7; 10 bases fit TRBD2. This CDR3 spans 19 amino acids. V dropped 3 bases and J dropped 0; count of bases not matched to a gene: 14. CDR1 is MNHNS and CDR2 is SASEGT in the germline V gene.

The rearrangement uses TRBV7-8 and TRBJ2-7, with 10 bases matching TRBD2. This CDR3 is built from 17 residues. Trimming removed 1 base from V and 4 bases from J; junction bases left unmatched: 10. Germline CDR1 SGHVS, CDR2 FQNEAQ. CDR3 nucleotide sequence: TGTGCCAGCAGCTTAGGAGGGCTAGCGGGAGTCACTTACGAGCAGTACTTC. Translated: CASSLGGLAGVTYEQYF.

Worth noting for this clone: The junction departs from the called germline gene at one end, perhaps through a read error. This sample includes further DNA sequences coding for the same CDR3. The chain uses TRBV25-1 and TRBJ2-2; maybe TRBD1 (5 bases). The CDR3 length is 15 residues. Germline V gene data show CDR1 as MGHDK and CDR2 as SYGVNS. This CDR3 reads CASSNRQTNTGELFF. The CDR3 region has the DNA TGCGCCAGCAGTAATAGACAGACGAACACCGGGGAGCTGTTTTTT.

The chain carries TRBV6-1 and TRBJ2-3; D may be TRBD1 (5 bases). Germline V gene sequence: CDR1 MNHNS, CDR2 SASEGT. Trimming cost V 6 bases and J 0 bases, with 10 bases left between them. The CDR3 runs to 14 residues. CDR3 amino acids: CASRQGISTDTQYF. Here the CDR3 DNA reads TGTGCCAGCAGGCAGGGAATAAGCACAGATACGCAGTATTTT.

V usage is TRBV5-1 and J usage is TRBJ2-5; 7 bases map to TRBD1. The V segment lost 2 bases and the J segment 4 bases; nucleotides outside the gene matches: 11. This CDR3 comprises 16 residues. From germline, CDR1 is SGHRS and CDR2 YFSETQ. CDR3 sequence: CASSFSTGTSGETQYF. Written as DNA, the CDR3 is TGCGCCAGCAGCTTCTCGACAGGGACCAGTGGAGAGACCCAGTACTTC.

The V gene is TRBV7-9, the J gene TRBJ1-2; 10 nucleotides match TRBD1. After removal of 2 bases from V and 6 bases from J, the junction contained 6 bases not matched to a gene. Germline V gives CDR1 SEHNR, CDR2 FQNEAQ (reference sequence). The CDR3 loop spans 15 amino acids. The DNA of the CDR3 is TGTGCCAGCAGCTTAACGGTGGACAGGGGGGATGGCTACACCTTC. The encoded protein is CASSLTVDRGDGYTF.

This clone was counted only a few times. This chain joins TRBV29-1 and TRBJ2-1, with 9 bases lining up with TRBD2. Germline CDR1 is SQVTM and CDR2 is ANQGSEA. The CDR3 sequence is 13 residues long. The junction had 7 bases not matched to a gene; V was cut back by 8 bases and J by 5 bases. This CDR3 reads CSPRLAANNEQFF. The CDR3, as DNA: TGCAGCCCCCGACTAGCGGCCAACAATGAGCAGTTCTTC.

The chain combines TRBV30 with TRBJ1-2, with a tentative D call TRBD1 (6 bases). Germline CDR1 is GTSNPN and CDR2 is SVGIG (reference sequence). The CDR3 spans 13 residues. Trimming removed 1 base from V and 7 bases from J, with 13 bases in between. CDR3 nucleotide sequence: TGTGCCTGGAGTGCAGGACAGCTTATTGGCTACACCTTC. Translated: CAWSAGQLIGYTF.

In its sample, this clone was seen a few times. This chain connects TRBV18 to TRBJ1-2; D gene ambiguous. Trimming removed 5 bases at V and 4 bases at J, with 17 bases between. The CDR3 extends over 15 amino acids. The germline gives CDR1 KGHSH, CDR2 LQKENI. CDR3 bases: TGTGCCAGCTCAGCGACCTCGGTTAGCTCCTATGGCTACACCTTC. As protein: CASSATSVSSYGYTF.